A few counts support the clone carrying this T cell receptor beta chain. Antigen: not known. The sample is drawn from a study of beta chain features in type 1 diabetes. Study-level results: The analysis here could not establish whether HLA type shapes TCRB rearrangement. Healthy donors had naive, central memory and Treg TCRB repertoires that appeared less similar than those seen among patients.

One heparinised blood draw, averaging about 120 mL, came from each donor. Germline V gene lookup returns CDR1 MNHEY and CDR2 SMNVEV (reference sequence). This CDR3 is 13 amino acids long. V shed 5 bases and J shed 7 bases, with 14 bases lying between them. Sequencing targeted expressed TCRB transcripts, as all isolated RNA had been reverse transcribed. An average about 3.6 million reads came from naive, central memory and regulatory T cell samples. Method: immunoSEQ multiplex PCR; TCRdb's copy keeps in-frame clones and lacks some. The data hold over 150,000 clones, with about 8.1% observed a single time.

The receptor was isolated from a man between 18 and 29 years old in good health. This chain uses TRBV27 with TRBJ1-2; D is unresolved. The sequenced sample consisted of central memory CD4+ T cells from blood. CDR3 sequence (DNA): TGTGCCAGCAGTCCCAACTATCCTCCTGGCTACACCTTC. Its protein product is CASSPNYPPGYTF.